This TCR beta chain was sequenced for a study of blood T cells in healthy people across ages. CDR3 size: 17 residues. Trimming pared 2 bases from V and 0 bases from J, leaving 19 bases between. The germline gives CDR1 SQVTM, CDR2 ANQGSEA. PCR was performed a second time for about 7 to 12 cycles using a sample-barcoded 5' primer and a J-beta primer mix. MiXCR, applied by TCRdb to the 5' RACE reads, yields one record per CDR3 protein. The table includes over 700,000 distinct CDR3 sequences, roughly 25% detected once. The data were also submitted as part of a second study, on T cells of mothers and their children.

The gene calls are TRBV29-1 and TRBJ2-5, with D uncertain. The sample was blood. The sequence came from a boy between 10 and 17 years old in good health. CDR3 sequence (DNA): TGCAGCGTTGAATTGACCGAGACCCTAGGGTACCAAGAGACCCAGTACTTC. Its protein is CSVELTETLGYQETQYF.